In this sample, the clone carrying this T cell receptor beta chain turned up once. This sample was included in a study of blood T cell repertoires in COVID-19. Study in general: Collection of acute and convalescent COVID-19 samples took place in the United States, Italy and Spain. Nucleic acid was either cDNA or gDNA, and it came from T cells, B-cell-depleted T cells, or PBMCs.

The CDR3 runs to 15 residues. V dropped 0 bases and J dropped 10 bases, with 17 bases sitting between them. Germline assignment: CDR1 LGHDT and CDR2 YNNKEL (reference sequence). In the study's own analysis: By means of reference gene primer amplification, nucleated cell counts were estimated. Sequencing used immunoSEQ multiplex PCR; TCRdb keeps in-frame clones, though not all of them. V and J calls and clone size are as listed in that table; D and trimming were resolved from the DNA. The data hold 200,000 to 250,000 clones, with approximately 85% observed a single time. Material for sequencing was peripheral blood. This TCR was sampled from a woman between 65 and 79 years old with COVID-19, enrolled during active disease. The V call is TRBV3-1 (or the pseudogene TRBV3-2), the J call TRBJ2-3; D is unclear. CDR3 DNA: TGTGCCAGCAGCCAAGATGCGGCGGTTTTGGGTTCGCAGTATTTT. Translating gives CASSQDAAVLGSQYF.